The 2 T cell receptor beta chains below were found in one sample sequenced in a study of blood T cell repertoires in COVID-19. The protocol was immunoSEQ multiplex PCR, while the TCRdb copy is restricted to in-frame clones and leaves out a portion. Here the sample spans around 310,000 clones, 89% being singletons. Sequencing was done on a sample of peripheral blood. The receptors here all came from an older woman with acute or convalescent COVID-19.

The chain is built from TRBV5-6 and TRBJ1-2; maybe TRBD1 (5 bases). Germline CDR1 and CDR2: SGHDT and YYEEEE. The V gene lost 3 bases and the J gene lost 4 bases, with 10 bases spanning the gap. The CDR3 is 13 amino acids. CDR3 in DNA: TGTGCCAGCAGCTCAGACAGCGTCTATGGCTACACCTTC. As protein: CASSSDSVYGYTF.

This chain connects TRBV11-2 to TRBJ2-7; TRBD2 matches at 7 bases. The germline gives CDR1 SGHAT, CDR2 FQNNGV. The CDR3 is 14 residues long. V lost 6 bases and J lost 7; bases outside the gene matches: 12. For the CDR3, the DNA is TGTGCCAGCAGTCCCGGGGCGGGAGTACGGGAGCAGTACTTC. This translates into CASSPGAGVREQYF.